This T cell receptor beta chain emerged from a study of shared clonotypes between healthy human individuals (dated by TCRdb to the early 2020s). A note on the overall study: The cohort comprised a couple of women and a few men aged 18 to 49 years. Blood TCR repertoires of five healthy adults were deeply sequenced to estimate repertoire size and the extent of clonotype sharing between individuals. Per donor, three plates each were used for CD4 naive and CD4 memory, two for CD8 naive, and one for CD8 memory. Libraries were prepared and TCR repertoires were sequenced by different laboratories using diverse techniques, in order to increase sequencing depth and limit assay-specific biases. Each donor's leukapheresis produced roughly between about 0.9 and 9.5 billion PBMCs. Paper-wide results and their limitations: Clonotypes shared by all four sorted-subset donors showed higher generation probabilities than non-shared clonotypes. Because the study included only a small number of donors, the genetic and exposure-history diversity represented was limited. Sharing across a few donors was observed for about 4.8% of naive CD4, 3% to 3.5% of naive CD8, around 2.5% of memory CD4, and around 0.4% of memory CD8 clonotypes. Even with the large sequencing depth, rarefaction of the sorted-subset datasets indicated that sequencing was incomplete. Sampling was limited to blood, and TCR repertoires in tissue likely differ from TCR repertoires in blood. Larger estimated clonotype richness was generally found for naive subsets than for memory subsets. Pairwise subsampling led to the expectation that sequencing depth would affect the degree of clonotype sharing among donors.

Donors were healthy HIV-negative adults with no recently reported acute infections or vaccinations. Only Caucasian adults living in Nashville, Tennessee, USA were represented among the donors. CD4+ T cells were enriched through magnetic negative selection, after which naive cells were positively selected on CD45RA and the remaining negative fraction served as the memory subset. Blood was obtained by leukapheresis, after which PBMCs were separated by Ficoll-Histopaque density gradient centrifugation and cryopreserved in liquid nitrogen vapor phase. Analytical flow cytometry was used to check the purity and quantity of each magnetically sorted T cell population. Genomic DNA was isolated from every sorted fraction and measured by UV absorbance on a Nanodrop 2000c. TCR CDR3 regions were amplified from genomic DNA by multiplex PCR using the deep immunoSEQ assay. Extracted genomic DNA from each cell subset was distributed evenly across all wells of several immunoSEQ 96-well plates, and each plate was treated as a replicate. For sorted subsets, approximately 210 ng of genomic DNA, equivalent to 25,000 to 35,000 T cell genomes, went into each replicate PCR. The purified libraries were quantified using a Qubit 3.0 fluorometer, sized with a Bioanalyzer 2100, and then quantified again using the KAPA Library Quantification kit. Every immunoSEQ 96-well plate was sequenced on a dedicated single-read 150-cycle Illumina NextSeq 550 flow cell. As for how the authors treated the data: The immunoSEQ output contained only junctional sequences without quality scores, so filtering could not match that applied to full-length reads. Sequences were annotated with PyIR, a Python wrapper for IgBLAST v1.9, using IMGT germline references to assign V/J genes and CDR3. Reads with weak V/J assignments (E-value above 1e-6), missing CDR3, stop codons, out-of-frame junctions, or ambiguous translated residues were removed. A V3J clonotype was defined by an identical inferred V gene, J gene, and CDR3 amino acid sequence. To compute the percentage overlap between repertoires, the number of shared unique clonotypes was divided by the size of the smaller repertoire. RTK rarefaction, the Chao1 estimator, and Recon v2.1 estimates of unobserved clonotypes were used to assess repertoire richness. OLGA was used to compute generation probabilities for all TCRbeta clonotypes that the gDNA method yielded from a handful of donors. TCRdb holds this immuneACCESS table with in-frame rearrangements only. Some clones are missing; in checked studies, unresolved V genes explain under half, and the rest has no known cause. D and trimming come from the DNA, and the V and J calls and clone size come from that table. This sample holds 2,100,000 or so clones; around 95% were observed only once. The top ten hold 0.13% of the sample.

On this clone itself: Its antigen target is currently unknown. No much larger clone is present one base from it, and per-base qualities are unavailable.

The material sequenced was naive CD4+ T cells sorted from blood. Explained via the paper, the cell subset or site label denotes: CD45RA+ positively selected. The sequence was obtained from a man aged 18-30 years in good health.

The DNA sequence is TGTGCCAGCAGCCCACATACAGGACAGGGGGCTGACTATGGCTACACCTTC. It encodes CASSPHTGQGADYGYTF. Here the chain combines TRBV7-9 and TRBJ1-2; 11 central bases correspond to TRBD1. According to the germline V gene (reference sequence), CDR1 reads SEHNR and CDR2 reads FQNEAQ. Including the terminal cysteine and phenylalanine, the CDR3 comprises 17 residues. Only the CDR3 part of the read is kept: 51 bases, read in frame from the first base. Trimming removed 5 bases from V and 3 bases from J; the gene matches leave 11 bases unexplained.